This T cell receptor (beta chain) was profiled in a study of cytomegalovirus exposure and HLA in healthy donors. As for this clone: The antigen is undetermined.

The germline CDR1 and CDR2 sequences are SGDLS and YYNGEE. The CDR3 totals 15 residues. V gave up 2 bases and J gave up 6 bases; unmatched junction bases: 7. A multiplex PCR was run with 60 Vbeta primers and 13 Jbeta primers. Repertoires were generated with immunoSEQ multiplex PCR, while TCRdb's copy carries only in-frame clones and drops some. This sample carries 150,000 or so clones, with around 1.6% going to the ten biggest clones. Study-wide findings and caveats: Researchers catalogued 164 TCR beta chains as cytomegalovirus-associated.

The V and J genes are TRBV9 and TRBJ1-5; 8 bases are shared with TRBD1. Sequenced material: PBMCs. The receptor's source is a woman in her fifties or sixties in good health and CMV-seronegative. CDR3 in DNA: TGTGCCAGCAGCGTCGGACAGGGCCTCACTCAGCCCCAGCATTTT. Protein: CASSVGQGLTQPQHF.